Below are 27 T cell receptor beta chains sequenced from a single sample in a study of shared clonotypes between healthy human individuals. Using immunoSEQ multiplex PCR, the repertoire was profiled, and TCRdb retains in-frame clones only, with some absent. The table has around 560,000 clones, 90% to 95% seen once. The naive CD8 fraction comprised CD45RO-negative cells positively selected for CCR7 and excluded terminally differentiated effector memory CD45RA+ cells. Sample: naive CD8+ T cells sorted from blood. These receptors all stem from a woman aged 25 to 39 in good health.

The rearrangement uses TRBV28 and TRBJ2-2; TRBD2 matches at 7 bases. Germline V gene data show CDR1 as MDHEN and CDR2 as SYDVKM. The J segment lost 0 bases and the V segment lost 7 bases, leaving 11 bases of the junction unmatched. This CDR3 is built from 17 residues. In DNA form, the CDR3 reads TGTGCCAGCACCTCTCCGGGAGGAGCGCCGAACACCGGGGAGCTGTTTTTT. Amino acids: CASTSPGGAPNTGELFF.

This chain uses TRBV7-8 with TRBJ1-5, with a tentative D call TRBD1 (5 bases). This CDR3 contains 18 residues. Trimming cost V 6 bases and J 0 bases, with 21 bases left between them. Per germline, CDR1 SGHVS and CDR2 FQNEAQ. Here the CDR3 DNA reads TGTGCCAGCAGTTCAGGTGGGGGGGGAGGCTATAGCAATCAGCCCCAGCATTTT. Translating it yields CASSSGGGGGYSNQPQHF.

J is TRBJ1-1 and V is TRBV20-1; D call uncertain. The V gene lost 3 bases and the J gene lost 6 bases, with 5 bases spanning the gap. Germline CDR1 and CDR2: DFQATT and SNEGSKA (reference sequence). The CDR3 is made up of 10 amino acids. Here the CDR3 reads CSARGAEAFF. CDR3 DNA: TGCAGTGCTAGGGGTGCTGAAGCTTTCTTT.

DNA for the CDR3: TGTGCCAGCACGGCAGGATTTTCAGAGACCCAGTACTTC. Translation: CASTAGFSETQYF. This chain joins TRBV9 and TRBJ2-5; D is undetermined. The CDR3 contains 13 residues. Trimming stripped 6 bases from V and 4 bases from J, with 13 bases between. From germline, CDR1 is SGDLS and CDR2 YYNGEE.

This rearrangement joins TRBV11-2 to TRBJ1-2; D is possibly TRBD1 (5 bases). V was cut by 7 bases and J by 0 bases, with 12 bases left in between. Germline CDR1 is SGHAT and CDR2 is FQNNGV. This CDR3 spans 14 amino acids. This CDR3 is CASTSGLANYGYTF. The CDR3 DNA follows: TGTGCCAGCACCTCAGGGTTAGCTAACTATGGCTACACCTTC.

The chain links TRBV11-2 to TRBJ2-7; no definite D call. This CDR3 comprises 12 residues. V shed 4 bases and J shed 2 bases, with 6 bases lying between them. The germline gives CDR1 SGHAT, CDR2 FQNNGV. As DNA, the CDR3 is TGTGCCAGCAGCTCCGGAACCTACGAGCAGTACTTC. Protein: CASSSGTYEQYF. The complete variable domain, with remaining parts taken from reference TRBV11-2 and TRBJ2-7, reads EAGVAQSPRYKIIEKRQSVAFWCNPISGHATLYWYQQILGQGPKLLIQFQNNGVVDDSQLPKDRFSAERLKGVDSTLKIQPAKLEDSAVYLCASSSGTYEQYFGPGTRLTVT.

This clone turned up a few times. The chain uses TRBV10-1 and TRBJ2-7; D is possibly TRBD1 (6 bases). The germline CDR1 and CDR2 sequences are WNHNN and SYGVQD (reference sequence). V lost 4 bases, J lost 7 bases, and 17 bases lay in between. This CDR3 is built from 14 residues. The CDR3, as DNA: TGCGCCAGCAGTGTAACAGGGATGCTTGGGGAGCAGTACTTC. Its translation is CASSVTGMLGEQYF.

The V and J genes are TRBV6-6 and TRBJ1-4; D may be TRBD1 (5 bases). This CDR3 comprises 14 residues. Germline CDR1 and CDR2: MNHNY and SVGAGI (reference sequence). V was shortened by 4 bases and J by 4 bases, with 10 bases between the two germline ends. The CDR3 sequence is CASSSGRINEKLFF. CDR3 sequence (DNA): TGTGCCAGCAGTTCGGGACGGATTAATGAAAAACTGTTTTTT.

This rearrangement joins TRBV19 to TRBJ2-2; TRBD2 agrees at 8 bases. The V and J ends lost 4 bases and 5 bases, in that order; junction bases with no gene match: 3. This CDR3 has 14 residues. In germline, CDR1 is LNHDA, CDR2 SQIVND (reference sequence). The CDR3 nucleotides read TGTGCCAGTAGTAACGGGAGGGAGACCGGGGAGCTGTTTTTT. It yields the protein CASSNGRETGELFF.

V is TRBV29-1 and J is TRBJ2-2; D remains unclear. The V gene lost 0 bases and the J gene lost 2 bases, with 1 base spanning the gap. The CDR3 spans 12 residues. Germline CDR1 reads SQVTM; CDR2 reads ANQGSEA. CDR3 nucleotide sequence: TGCAGCGTTGAAGATAACACCGGGGAGCTGTTTTTT. Translation gives CSVEDNTGELFF.

This sequence joins TRBV6-5 and TRBJ2-7; 8 bases line up with TRBD1. Germline V gene lookup returns CDR1 MNHEY and CDR2 SVGAGI. CDR3 length: 16 residues. V lost 0 bases and J lost 0; bases outside the gene matches: 4. CDR3 residues: CASSYSTGDTSYEQYF. CDR3 DNA: TGTGCCAGCAGTTACTCGACAGGGGATACCTCCTACGAGCAGTACTTC.

J is TRBJ2-7 and V is TRBV27, with 7 bases that match TRBD1. The CDR3 is 15 amino acids. The germline CDR1 and CDR2 sequences are MNHEY and SMNVEV (reference sequence). With V trimmed by 2 bases and J by 9 bases, 13 bases remained unmatched. The CDR3 region is CASSLLAGGFLGQYF. Here the CDR3 DNA reads TGTGCCAGCAGTTTACTGGCAGGGGGTTTTTTGGGGCAGTACTTC.

This clone was seen a single time. For the CDR3, the DNA is TGTGCCAGCAGGACCCCGGGACAGTCCTACAATGAGCAGTTCTTC. It encodes CASRTPGQSYNEQFF. The genes are TRBV28 and TRBJ2-1; TRBD1 matches at 7 bases. Germline V CDR1 and CDR2: MDHEN, SYDVKM. The trim removed 6 bases at V and 1 base at J, leaving 6 bases unmatched. CDR3 length: 15 amino acids.

This clone was recorded only once. The chain links TRBV5-6 to TRBJ2-5, with D hard to call. The tail of the sequence fits TRBJ2-7 better, so the J call may be wrong. The CDR3 is made up of 16 amino acids. CDR1 is SGHDT, CDR2 YYEEEE, per germline. The CDR3 coding sequence is TGTGCCAGCAGCTTCCTTTCCGCAGGCGAGACCTACGAGCAGTACTTC. This gives the protein CASSFLSAGETYEQYF.

The gene calls are TRBV13 and TRBJ2-3, with D perhaps matching TRBD2 (6 bases). The CDR3 has 18 amino acids. CDR1 PRHDT and CDR2 FYEKMQ come from the germline V gene (reference sequence). The ends were cut back, 5 bases at V and 3 bases at J, with 24 bases in the middle. The DNA of the CDR3 is TGTGCCAGCAGCCCTTACACCCCAGGGCGGGATGAGACAGATACGCAGTATTTT. This sequence encodes CASSPYTPGRDETDTQYF.

This clone is a singleton in its sample. The V call is TRBV29-1, the J call TRBJ1-2, with D maybe TRBD1 (5 bases). The ends were cut back, 6 bases at V and 1 base at J, with 15 bases in the middle. This CDR3 is built from 14 residues. Germline V gives CDR1 SQVTM, CDR2 ANQGSEA. The DNA of the CDR3 is TGCAGCGTACGGGACGTCGAACTTAACTATGGCTACACCTTC. This translates into CSVRDVELNYGYTF.

The CDR3 sequence is CASSQAVGVNTEAFF. The DNA for the CDR3 is TGTGCCAGCAGCCAAGCGGTCGGAGTGAACACTGAAGCTTTCTTT. This chain joins TRBV4-2 and TRBJ1-1; D remains unclear. This CDR3 region has 15 residues. Germline V CDR1 and CDR2: LGHNA, YNFKEQ. V was clipped by 1 base and J by 0 bases, with 9 bases between them.

The gene calls are TRBV19 and TRBJ2-7; D remains ambiguous. The CDR3 spans 14 residues. The V and J ends lost 0 bases and 7 bases respectively, with 13 bases between them. Germline V lookup: CDR1 LNHDA, CDR2 SQIVND (reference sequence). CDR3 in DNA: TGTGCCAGTAGTATAGAGCCCCGGGCTTGGGAGCAGTACTTC. Amino acids: CASSIEPRAWEQYF.

Notes on this clone: This CDR3 is also generated by other DNA sequences in the sample. V and J are TRBV27 and TRBJ1-1; D is perhaps TRBD1 (6 bases). The germline V and J ends were trimmed by 2 bases and 7 bases, with 8 bases remaining between them. Germline CDR1 is MNHEY and CDR2 is SMNVEV (reference sequence). The CDR3 has 12 residues. CDR3 in amino acids: CASSLLGGEAFF. The CDR3, as DNA: TGTGCCAGCAGTTTACTAGGGGGTGAAGCTTTCTTT.

J is TRBJ2-7 and V is TRBV7-6; 11 nucleotides align to TRBD1. This CDR3 has 15 amino acids. Germline lookup yields CDR1 SGHVS and CDR2 FNYEAQ. After removal of 5 bases from V and 2 bases from J, the junction contained 5 bases not matched to a gene. CDR3 coding DNA: TGTGCCAGCAGCCCCGGGACAGGGGGTACCTACGAGCAGTACTTC. Its protein product is CASSPGTGGTYEQYF.

Comments on this clone: Other DNA sequences in this sample translate to the same CDR3. The rearrangement uses TRBV2 and TRBJ2-7, with 7 nucleotides matching TRBD1. The trim removed 6 bases at V and 2 bases at J, leaving 1 base unmatched. The germline gives CDR1 SNHLY, CDR2 FYNNEI. The CDR3 spans 12 residues. CDR3 bases: TGTGCCAGCAGCGGACAGGCCTACGAGCAGTACTTC. As protein: CASSGQAYEQYF. Variable domain in full (rest from reference TRBV2 and TRBJ2-7): EPEVTQTPSHQVTQMGQEVILRCVPISNHLYFYWYRQILGQKVEFLVSFYNNEISEKSEIFDDQFSVERPDGSNFTLKIRSTKLEDSAMYFCASSGQAYEQYFGPGTRLTVT.

The chain uses TRBV2 and TRBJ2-2; D uncertain. V gave up 4 bases and J gave up 6 bases, with 21 bases separating them. CDR3 length: 17 amino acids. Germline V CDR1 and CDR2: SNHLY, FYNNEI. CDR3 nucleotides: TGTGCCAGCAGTGTACCGGGTGCTTCTATAGTCGCCGGGGAGCTGTTTTTT. Translating gives CASSVPGASIVAGELFF. The full variable domain, with the rest looked up from reference TRBV2 and TRBJ2-2, is EPEVTQTPSHQVTQMGQEVILRCVPISNHLYFYWYRQILGQKVEFLVSFYNNEISEKSEIFDDQFSVERPDGSNFTLKIRSTKLEDSAMYFCASSVPGASIVAGELFFGEGSRLTVL.

The chain combines TRBV27 with TRBJ2-5, with D hard to call. From germline, CDR1 is MNHEY and CDR2 SMNVEV (reference sequence). This CDR3 region has 13 residues. Trimming left V 5 bases short and J 0 bases short, with 7 bases between. CDR3 sequence reads: CASSTINQETQYF. CDR3 sequence (DNA): TGTGCCAGCAGTACAATAAACCAAGAGACCCAGTACTTC.

V usage is TRBV21-1 and J usage is TRBJ2-1; the table's D call of TRBD2 was not tested on the DNA. TRBV21-1 is marked as a pseudogene. The CDR3 has 15 amino acids. The DNA for the CDR3 is TGTGCCAGCAGCAAACCGGGAGGCTCCTACAATGAGCAGTTCTTC. Its protein product is CASSKPGGSYNEQFF.

The V gene is TRBV5-1, the J gene TRBJ2-7; 11 bases are shared with TRBD1. There are 12 residues in the CDR3. Germline trimming cut 9 bases from V and 6 bases from J; bases unmatched to any gene: 5. Looked up from germline, CDR1 is SGHRS and CDR2 is YFSETQ. The DNA of the CDR3 is TGCGCCACCGGGACAGGGGGGTTCGAGCAGTACTTC. Protein sequence: CATGTGGFEQYF.

V gene TRBV19 combines with J gene TRBJ2-1; TRBD2 is a possible D gene (7 bases). Germline V gene sequence: CDR1 LNHDA, CDR2 SQIVND (reference sequence). This CDR3 is built from 15 residues. The V gene lost 7 bases and the J gene lost 4 bases, with 17 bases spanning the gap. CDR3 protein: CASTSGDYLYNEQFF. CDR3 bases: TGTGCCAGTACCTCAGGGGACTACCTATACAATGAGCAGTTCTTC.

This clone has a single count. This CDR3 reads CASSLGAGVGSGELFF. The CDR3 DNA is TGTGCCAGCAGTTTAGGAGCGGGAGTGGGGTCCGGGGAGCTGTTTTTT. The genes are TRBV27 and TRBJ2-2; 8 bases match TRBD2. V shed 2 bases and J 6 bases; nucleotides not matched to a gene: 8. The CDR3 has 16 amino acids. The germline CDR1 and CDR2 sequences are MNHEY and SMNVEV (reference sequence).